This T cell receptor beta chain was recorded in a study of cytomegalovirus exposure and HLA in healthy donors. Overall study context: As an earlier analysis found, some 180 million T cells yielded over 95 million unique TCR beta sequences. In an early release, HLA-typed donors contributed approximately 82 million unique TCR sequences. Of some 400 genotyped donors, 65% to 85% clustered with self-reported Caucasian donors. Study-wide findings and caveats: TCR beta sequences reportedly predicted most subjects' HLA-A and HLA-B alleles accurately.

Note on this clone: Its antigen is still unknown.

This CDR3 is built from 15 residues. Trimming took 1 base from V and 1 from J; bases not matched to a gene: 3. Germline lookup yields CDR1 SGHRS and CDR2 YFSETQ. The PCR contained 60 Vbeta and 13 Jbeta primers. Repertoires were generated with immunoSEQ multiplex PCR, while TCRdb's copy carries only in-frame clones and drops some. Of 150,000 to 200,000 clones listed, 78% were seen once; the top ten hold about 3%. This TCR was recovered from a female donor in good health and CMV-seronegative. Material for sequencing was PBMCs. The rearrangement links TRBV5-1 to TRBJ2-3; 7 bases map to TRBD1. The CDR3 nucleotides are TGCGCCAGCAGCTTGTTACAGGGGCGCACAGATACGCAGTATTTT. Its translation is CASSLLQGRTDTQYF.